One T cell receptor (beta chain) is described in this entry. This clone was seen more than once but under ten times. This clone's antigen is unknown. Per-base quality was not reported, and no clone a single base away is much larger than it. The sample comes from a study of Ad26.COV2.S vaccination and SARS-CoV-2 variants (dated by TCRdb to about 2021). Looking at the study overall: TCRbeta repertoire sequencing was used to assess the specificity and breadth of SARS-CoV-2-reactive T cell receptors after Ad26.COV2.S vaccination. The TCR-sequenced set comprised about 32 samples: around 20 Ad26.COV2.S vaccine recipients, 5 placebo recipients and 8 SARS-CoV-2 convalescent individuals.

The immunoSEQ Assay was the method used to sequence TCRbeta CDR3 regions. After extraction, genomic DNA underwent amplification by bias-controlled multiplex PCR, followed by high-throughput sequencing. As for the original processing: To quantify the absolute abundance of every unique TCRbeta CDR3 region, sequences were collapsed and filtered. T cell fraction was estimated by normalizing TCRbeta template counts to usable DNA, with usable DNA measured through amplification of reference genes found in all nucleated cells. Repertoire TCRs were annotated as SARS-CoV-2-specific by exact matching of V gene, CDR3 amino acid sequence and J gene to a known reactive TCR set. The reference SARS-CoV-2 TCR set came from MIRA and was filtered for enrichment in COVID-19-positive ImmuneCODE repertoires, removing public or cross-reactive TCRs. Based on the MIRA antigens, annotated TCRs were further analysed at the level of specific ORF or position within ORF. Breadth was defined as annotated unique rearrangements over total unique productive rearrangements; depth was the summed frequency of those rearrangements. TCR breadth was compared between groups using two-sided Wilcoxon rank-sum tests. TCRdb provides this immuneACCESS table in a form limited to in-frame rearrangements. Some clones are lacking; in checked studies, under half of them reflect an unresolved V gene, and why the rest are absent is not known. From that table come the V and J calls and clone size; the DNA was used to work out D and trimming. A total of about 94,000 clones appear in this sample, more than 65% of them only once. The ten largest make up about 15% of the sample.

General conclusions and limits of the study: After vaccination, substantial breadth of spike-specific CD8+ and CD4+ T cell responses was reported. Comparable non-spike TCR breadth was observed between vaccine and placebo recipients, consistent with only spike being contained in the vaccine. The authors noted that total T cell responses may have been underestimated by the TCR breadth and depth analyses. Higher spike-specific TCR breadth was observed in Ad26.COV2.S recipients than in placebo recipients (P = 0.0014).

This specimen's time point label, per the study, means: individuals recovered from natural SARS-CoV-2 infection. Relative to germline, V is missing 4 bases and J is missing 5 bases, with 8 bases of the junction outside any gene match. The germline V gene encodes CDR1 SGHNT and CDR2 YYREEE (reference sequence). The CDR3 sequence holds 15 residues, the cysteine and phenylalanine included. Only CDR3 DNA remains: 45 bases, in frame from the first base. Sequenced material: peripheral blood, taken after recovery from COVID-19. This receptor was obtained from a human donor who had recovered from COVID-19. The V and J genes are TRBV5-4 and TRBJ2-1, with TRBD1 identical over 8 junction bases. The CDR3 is CASSVQGVQNNEQFF. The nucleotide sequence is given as TGTGCCAGCAGCGTACAGGGGGTTCAGAACAATGAGCAGTTCTTC.